The 2 T cell receptor beta chains in this list originate from one sample, sequenced in a study of cytomegalovirus exposure and HLA in healthy donors (TCRdb year 2017). To prepare the library, the immunoSEQ multiplex PCR assay was applied. For the multiplex PCR, a mixture combining 60 forward primers for TCR Vbeta segments and 13 reverse primers for TCR Jbeta segments was used. TCRdb provides this immuneACCESS table in a form limited to in-frame rearrangements. Some clones are lacking; in checked studies, under half of them reflect an unresolved V gene, and why the rest are absent is not known. Recorded for this sample are under 170,000 clones; around 60% of them occurred a single time. The leading ten clones occupy 7% to 8.5% of the sample. Material: PBMCs. The receptors derive from an older woman in good health and CMV-seropositive.

This clone has a single count. This chain joins TRBV28 and TRBJ2-6; D not resolved. CDR1 and CDR2 (germline): MDHEN, SYDVKM. CDR3 length: 16 amino acids. Trimming pared 6 bases from V and 0 bases from J, leaving 12 bases between. Here the CDR3 DNA reads TGTGCCAGCAGGTCCGCGGCCCTCTCTGGGGCCAACGTCCTGACTTTC. Translated, it gives CASRSAALSGANVLTF.

This sequence joins TRBV30 and TRBJ2-7; 8 nucleotides align to TRBD1. The CDR3 is made up of 14 amino acids. Germline CDR1 is GTSNPN and CDR2 is SVGIG (reference sequence). Unmatched junction bases numbered 8, after V lost 4 bases and J lost 3 bases. This chain's CDR3 is CAWTRTGKYYEQYF. CDR3 sequence (DNA): TGTGCCTGGACCCGGACAGGGAAGTACTACGAGCAGTACTTC.